This T cell receptor beta chain stems from a study of technical replicates of blood from several donors. The repertoire was sequenced with immunoSEQ multiplex PCR; TCRdb's copy has only in-frame clones and lacks some. Of roughly 60,000 clones listed, approximately 86% are singletons. The TCR comes from a human donor in good health. Some clones in this sample may be carry-over from other donors' samples. The sample comprised PBMCs.

CDR3 sequence reads: CASSQDQGNYGYTF. CDR3 DNA sequence: TGCGCCAGCAGCCAAGATCAGGGGAACTATGGCTACACCTTC. The chain is built from TRBV4-3 and TRBJ1-2; possible D gene TRBD1, 6 bases. CDR3 length: 14 amino acids. The V gene lost 0 bases and the J gene lost 2 bases, with 7 bases spanning the gap. The germline V gene has CDR1 LGHNA and CDR2 YSLEER.